One and the same sample provided the 14 T cell receptor beta chains below, sequenced in a study of T cells in Graves' hyperthyroidism and ophthalmopathy. Regions amplified from RNA transcripts were the TCR beta CDR3 regions. First-round RT-PCR with HTBI primers amplified the TCR CDR3 region. TCRdb reprocessed the multiplex PCR reads via MiXCR and lists one record per CDR3 protein. The sample has some 600,000 distinct CDR3 sequences; roughly 46% are singletons. Specimen: peripheral blood or thyroid tissue (not recorded which). The receptors come from a woman in her late teens or twenties with Graves' hyperthyroidism.

The J gene is TRBJ1-6, the V gene TRBV15; D is ambiguous. Trimming removed 3 bases from V and 10 bases from J, with 13 bases in between. In germline, CDR1 is LNHNV, CDR2 YYDKDF (reference sequence). The CDR3 has 14 residues. CDR3 residues: CATSSVLGTSPLHF. As DNA, the CDR3 is TGTGCCACCAGCAGTGTCCTAGGCACCTCACCCCTCCACTTT.

The rearrangement uses TRBV7-8 and TRBJ1-6; 7 positions match TRBD1. V lost 2 bases to trimming and J lost 9 bases; unmatched junction nucleotides: 7. The CDR3 runs to 15 residues. The V gene's germline CDR1 is SGHVS and CDR2 FQNEAQ. The CDR3 sequence: CASSLMTGTVSPLHF. The CDR3 DNA reads TGTGCCAGCAGCTTAATGACAGGGACGGTTTCACCCCTCCACTTT.

This clonotype was recorded many times. This rearrangement joins TRBV20-1 to TRBJ2-5, with unresolved D. The CDR3 extends over 16 amino acids. Germline CDR1 DFQATT, CDR2 SNEGSKA (reference sequence). V was trimmed by 6 bases and J by 0 bases, leaving 20 bases between them. CDR3: CSANGLSETYQETQYF. The CDR3 DNA sequence: TGCAGTGCGAACGGGCTGAGCGAGACCTACCAAGAGACCCAGTACTTC.

The V call is TRBV24-1, the J call TRBJ2-7; D may be TRBD2 (6 bases). The J call is in doubt because the DNA end fits TRBJ2-1 better. The CDR3 runs 14 residues. CDR1 is KGHDR, CDR2 SFDVKD, per germline. CDR3 protein: CATSDLTGDSEQFF. Here the CDR3 DNA reads TGTGCCACCAGTGATTTAACGGGGGATAGTGAGCAGTTCTTC.

This clonotype has only a few counts. The chain has TRBV12-3 or TRBV12-4 and TRBJ1-5; TRBD1 is a possible D gene (6 bases). This CDR3 spans 15 amino acids. V was cut by 5 bases and J by 11 bases, with 22 bases left in between. The CDR3 coding sequence is TGTGCCAGCAGTGTGCCACAGGGTGGGAGGGGAGCCCAGCATTTT. Translating it yields CASSVPQGGRGAQHF.

This chain links TRBV9 with TRBJ2-5; TRBD2 matches at 9 bases. The CDR3 consists of 15 residues. Germline V gene lookup returns CDR1 SGDLS and CDR2 YYNGEE. Trimming removed 3 bases from V and 5 bases from J; junction bases left unmatched: 8. Here the CDR3 reads CASSGPGLARETQYF. CDR3 DNA: TGTGCCAGCAGCGGACCGGGACTAGCACGGGAGACCCAGTACTTC.

V gene TRBV29-1 combines with J gene TRBJ2-5; TRBD1 matches 7 bases. The CDR3 runs 11 residues. CDR1 is SQVTM, CDR2 ANQGSEA, per germline. J gave up 5 bases and V 7 bases, and 4 bases lay outside the gene matches. The CDR3 DNA is TGCAGCGCCCCGGACAGGGAGACCCAGTACTTC. It codes for CSAPDRETQYF.

The gene calls are TRBV2 and TRBJ1-6, with 7 bases that match TRBD1. Germline V CDR1 and CDR2: SNHLY, FYNNEI. J was trimmed by 8 bases and V by 1 base; bases with no gene match: 8. The CDR3 consists of 16 residues. CDR3 coding DNA: TGTGCCAGCAGTGAAGTGGGGCGACAGGGCCATTCACCCCTCCACTTT. Its protein is CASSEVGRQGHSPLHF.

The V call is TRBV7-2, the J call TRBJ1-2; D not certain. Germline V lookup: CDR1 SGHTA, CDR2 FQGNSA. This CDR3 spans 14 amino acids. Trimming cost V 6 bases and J 0 bases, with 11 bases left between them. The CDR3 sequence: CASSLIGANYGYTF. In nucleotides, the CDR3 is TGTGCCAGCAGTTTAATTGGGGCTAACTATGGCTACACCTTC.

V gene TRBV9 combines with J gene TRBJ1-4; 7 positions agree with TRBD1. The germline V gene has CDR1 SGDLS and CDR2 YYNGEE. The length of the CDR3 is 15 residues. Losses at the gene ends were 4 bases for V and 5 bases for J; bases not matched to a gene: 8. CDR3 loop: CASSTGTVLNEKLFF. The CDR3 DNA sequence: TGTGCCAGCAGCACCGGGACAGTTCTGAATGAAAAACTGTTTTTT.

The chain is built from TRBV12-3 or TRBV12-4 and TRBJ2-5, with 13 nucleotides matching TRBD2. This CDR3 has 15 residues. The J segment lost 6 bases and the V segment lost 8 bases, leaving 9 bases of the junction unmatched. For the CDR3, the DNA is TGTGCCAGCGGGCGGACTAGCGGGAGTGGGAAGACCCAGTACTTC. It translates to CASGRTSGSGKTQYF.

The V gene is TRBV25-1, the J gene TRBJ1-2; possible D gene TRBD1, 5 bases. This CDR3 has 12 residues. Per the germline V gene, CDR1 is MGHDK and CDR2 is SYGVNS. Trimming stripped 8 bases from V and 4 bases from J, with 11 bases between. CDR3: CASVGGSYGYTF. CDR3 in DNA: TGTGCCAGCGTTGGGGGGAGCTATGGCTACACCTTC.

Of note for this clonotype: A single base separates this from a much larger clone, so it may be a read error. V and J are TRBV12-3 or TRBV12-4 and TRBJ1-5; no definite D call. This CDR3 region has 11 residues. V was clipped by 5 bases and J by 10 bases, with 9 bases between them. CDR3 protein: CASSKTHPQHF. The CDR3 coding sequence is TGTGCCAGCAGTAAGACCCACCCCCAGCATTTT.

This clonotype occurred a few times. The CDR3 nucleotides read TGTGCCAGCAGTTGGGGACGAAGTTCATACGAGCAGTACTTC. Translation gives CASSWGRSSYEQYF. The rearrangement links TRBV6-5 to TRBJ2-7, with D perhaps given as TRBD1 or TRBD2 (5 bases each). V gave up 4 bases and J gave up 4 bases, with 14 bases separating them. This CDR3 has 14 residues. The germline V gene encodes CDR1 MNHEY and CDR2 SVGAGI.